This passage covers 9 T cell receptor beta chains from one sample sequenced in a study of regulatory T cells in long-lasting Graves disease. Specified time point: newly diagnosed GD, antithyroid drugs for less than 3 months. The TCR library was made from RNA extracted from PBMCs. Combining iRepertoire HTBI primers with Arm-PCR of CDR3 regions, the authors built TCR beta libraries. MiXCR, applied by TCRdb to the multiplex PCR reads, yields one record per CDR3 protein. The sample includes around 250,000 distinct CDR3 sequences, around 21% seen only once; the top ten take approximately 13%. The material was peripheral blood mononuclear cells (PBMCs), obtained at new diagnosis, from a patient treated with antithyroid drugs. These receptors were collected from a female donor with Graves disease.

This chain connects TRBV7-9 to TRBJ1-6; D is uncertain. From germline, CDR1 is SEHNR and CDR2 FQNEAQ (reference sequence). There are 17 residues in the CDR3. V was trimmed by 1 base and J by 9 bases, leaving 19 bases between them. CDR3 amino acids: CASSLVVVESLVSPLHF. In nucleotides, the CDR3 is TGTGCCAGCAGCTTAGTGGTCGTGGAGAGTCTGGTTTCACCCCTCCACTTT.

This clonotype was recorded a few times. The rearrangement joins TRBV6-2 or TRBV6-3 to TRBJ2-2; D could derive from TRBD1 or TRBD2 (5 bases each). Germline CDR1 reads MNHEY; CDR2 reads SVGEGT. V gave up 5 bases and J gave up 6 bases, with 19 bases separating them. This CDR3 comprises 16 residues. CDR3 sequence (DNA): TGTGCCAGCAGTGCCCCCAATGGGGGATTGGCCGGGGAGCTGTTTTTT. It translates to CASSAPNGGLAGELFF.

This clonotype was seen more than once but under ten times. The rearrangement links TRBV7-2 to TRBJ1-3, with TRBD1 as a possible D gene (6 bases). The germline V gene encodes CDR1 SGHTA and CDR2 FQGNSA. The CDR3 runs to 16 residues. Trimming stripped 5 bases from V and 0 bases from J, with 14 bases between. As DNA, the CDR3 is TGTGCCAGCAGCCCCCAAGGGGGAGTCTCTGGAAACACCATATATTTT. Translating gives CASSPQGGVSGNTIYF.

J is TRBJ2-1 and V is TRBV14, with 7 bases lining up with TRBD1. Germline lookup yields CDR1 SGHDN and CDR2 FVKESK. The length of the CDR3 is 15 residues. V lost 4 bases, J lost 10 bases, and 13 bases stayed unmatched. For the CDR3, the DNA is TGTGCCAGCAGCCCCCTGGGACAGAGCTCCTACGAGCAGTTCTTC. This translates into CASSPLGQSSYEQFF.

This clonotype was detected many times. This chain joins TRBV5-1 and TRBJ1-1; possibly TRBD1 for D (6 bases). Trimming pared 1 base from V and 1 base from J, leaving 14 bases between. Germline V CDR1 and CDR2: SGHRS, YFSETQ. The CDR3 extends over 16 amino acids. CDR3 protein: CASSLLGTPENTEAFF. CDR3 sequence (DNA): TGCGCCAGCAGCTTGCTAGGGACACCAGAGAACACTGAAGCTTTCTTT.

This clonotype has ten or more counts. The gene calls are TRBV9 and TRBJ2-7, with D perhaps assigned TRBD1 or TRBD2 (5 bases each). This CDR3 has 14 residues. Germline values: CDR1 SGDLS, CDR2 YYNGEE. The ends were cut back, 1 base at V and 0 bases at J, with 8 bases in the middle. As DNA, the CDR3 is TGTGCCAGCAGCGTATCGGGGCCCTCCTACGAGCAGTACTTC. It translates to CASSVSGPSYEQYF.

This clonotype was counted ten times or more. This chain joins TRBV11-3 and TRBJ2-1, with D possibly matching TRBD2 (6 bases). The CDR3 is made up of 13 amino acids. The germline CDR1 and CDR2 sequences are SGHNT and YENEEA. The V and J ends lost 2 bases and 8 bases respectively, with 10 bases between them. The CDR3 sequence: CASSLSGSHEQFF. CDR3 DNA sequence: TGTGCCAGCAGCTTATCCGGGAGCCATGAGCAGTTCTTC.

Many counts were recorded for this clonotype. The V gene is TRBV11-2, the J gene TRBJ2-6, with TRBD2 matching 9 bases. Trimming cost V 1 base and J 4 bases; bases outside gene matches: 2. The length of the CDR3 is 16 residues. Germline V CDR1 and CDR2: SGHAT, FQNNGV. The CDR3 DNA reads TGTGCCAGCAGCTTAGGACTAGCGGTCGGGGCCAACGTCCTGACTTTC. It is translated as CASSLGLAVGANVLTF.

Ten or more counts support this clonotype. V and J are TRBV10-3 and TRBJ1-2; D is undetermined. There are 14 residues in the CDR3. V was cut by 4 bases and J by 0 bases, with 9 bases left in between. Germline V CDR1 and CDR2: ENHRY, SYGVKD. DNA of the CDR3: TGTGCCATCAGTGTGGCTCCAGCTAACTATGGCTACACCTTC. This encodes CAISVAPANYGYTF.